Listed below are T cell receptor beta chains from one sample, sequenced in a study of graft-versus-host responses after intestinal transplantation. Method: immunoSEQ multiplex PCR; TCRdb's copy keeps in-frame clones and lacks some. Among about 15,000 clones listed, approximately 70% were seen once. Source: ileum tissue, taken 700 to 800 days after intestinal transplantation. The receptors stem from a human patient who received an intestinal transplant, so some T cells may come from the graft donor. Both conserved end residues are part of each CDR3. Each record gives: V gene, D gene, J gene, clone size, CDR3 protein, CDR3 DNA. A D gene is named only where the DNA matches it firmly. Rows give clone size only sometimes, using once, few, many, or a class for an expanded clone.

V: TRBV5-1
D: -
J: TRBJ1-2
size: -
CDR3: CASSLTGYGYTF
DNA: TGCGCCAGCAGCTTGACAGGGTATGGCTACACCTTC

V: TRBV4-3
D: TRBD2
J: TRBJ2-1
size: -
CDR3: CASSQAGPSGGVFDYNEQFF
DNA: TGCGCCAGCAGCCAAGCAGGGCCTAGCGGGGGGGTTTTTGACTACAATGAGCAGTTCTTC

V: TRBV6-6
D: -
J: TRBJ1-3
size: -
CDR3: CASSYSSRVGGNTIYF
DNA: TGTGCCAGCAGTTACTCGAGCCGGGTGGGGGGAAACACCATATATTTT

V: TRBV18
D: TRBD1
J: TRBJ2-2
size: -
CDR3: CASSDRFSGELFF
DNA: TGTGCCAGCTCGGACAGGTTCAGCGGGGAGCTGTTTTTT

V: TRBV28
D: TRBD2
J: TRBJ2-1
size: medium-sized
CDR3: CASSFDGLAGAHNEQFF
DNA: TGTGCCAGCAGTTTTGACGGCCTAGCGGGCGCACACAATGAGCAGTTCTTC

V: TRBV6-6
D: -
J: TRBJ2-1
size: -
CDR3: CASSYQGYEQFF
DNA: TGTGCCAGCAGTTACCAAGGCTATGAGCAGTTCTTC

V: TRBV29-1
D: -
J: TRBJ2-7
size: -
CDR3: CSVAISTVTYEQYF
DNA: TGCAGCGTTGCGATCTCGACAGTTACCTACGAGCAGTACTTC

V: TRBV6-6
D: -
J: TRBJ2-2
size: few
CDR3: CASSYRDTGELFF
DNA: TGTGCCAGCAGTTACAGGGACACCGGGGAGCTGTTTTTT

V: TRBV9
D: -
J: TRBJ1-2
size: few
CDR3: CASSPDGDGNYGYTF
DNA: TGTGCCAGCAGCCCCGACGGGGACGGGAACTATGGCTACACCTTC

V: TRBV15
D: TRBD2
J: TRBJ2-3
size: -
CDR3: CATSRGARGLTDTQYF
DNA: TGTGCCACCAGCAGAGGGGCGCGGGGGTTAACAGATACGCAGTATTTT

V: TRBV2
D: TRBD1
J: TRBJ2-3
size: -
CDR3: CASRSDRGGGTQYF
DNA: TGTGCCAGCAGGTCGGACAGGGGGGGAGGTACGCAGTATTTT

V: TRBV5-1
D: -
J: TRBJ2-7
size: once
CDR3: CASKDSPYEQYF
DNA: TGCGCCAGCAAAGACAGCCCCTACGAGCAGTACTTC

V: TRBV5-6
D: -
J: TRBJ2-5
size: few
CDR3: CASSAGLGQETQYF
DNA: TGTGCCAGCAGCGCGGGGCTCGGCCAAGAGACCCAGTACTTC

V: TRBV4-2
D: -
J: TRBJ1-5
size: -
CDR3: CASSLDSDSNQPQHF
DNA: TGTGCCAGCAGCTTGGACAGTGATAGCAATCAGCCCCAGCATTTT

V: TRBV5-6
D: -
J: TRBJ2-7
size: -
CDR3: CASSLFQGRYEQYF
DNA: TGTGCCAGCAGCTTATTCCAGGGTCGATACGAGCAGTACTTC

V: TRBV7-3
D: -
J: TRBJ2-2
size: few
CDR3: CASSLSSSTGELFF
DNA: TGTGCCAGCAGCTTAAGTAGCAGCACCGGGGAGCTGTTTTTT

V: TRBV6-4
D: -
J: TRBJ2-3
size: -
CDR3: CASSSGSTDTQYF
DNA: TGTGCCAGCAGTAGCGGGAGCACAGATACGCAGTATTTT

V: TRBV5-4
D: TRBD2
J: TRBJ2-7
size: -
CDR3: CASSTGLAGNSYEQYF
DNA: TGTGCCAGCAGCACCGGACTAGCGGGAAACTCCTACGAGCAGTACTTC

V: TRBV30
D: -
J: TRBJ1-2
size: few
CDR3: CAWSDRVPGGYTF
DNA: TGTGCCTGGAGTGACAGGGTACCGGGTGGCTACACCTTC